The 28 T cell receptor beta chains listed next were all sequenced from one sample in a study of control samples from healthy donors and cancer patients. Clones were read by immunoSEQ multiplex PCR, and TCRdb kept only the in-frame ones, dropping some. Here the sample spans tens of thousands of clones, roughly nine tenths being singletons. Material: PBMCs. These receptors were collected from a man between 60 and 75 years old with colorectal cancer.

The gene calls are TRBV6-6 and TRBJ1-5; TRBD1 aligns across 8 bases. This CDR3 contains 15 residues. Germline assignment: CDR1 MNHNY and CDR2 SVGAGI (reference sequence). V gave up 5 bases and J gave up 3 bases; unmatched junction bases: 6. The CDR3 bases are TGTGCCAGCAGTCAGGGACAGGCCCCCAATCAGCCCCAGCATTTT. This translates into CASSQGQAPNQPQHF.

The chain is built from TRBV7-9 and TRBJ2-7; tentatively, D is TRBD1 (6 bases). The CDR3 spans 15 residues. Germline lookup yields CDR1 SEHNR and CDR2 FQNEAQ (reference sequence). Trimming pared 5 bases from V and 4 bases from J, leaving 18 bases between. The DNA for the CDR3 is TGTGCCAGCAGCGCCCCGGGTCAGGGGATTTACGAGCAGTACTTC. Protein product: CASSAPGQGIYEQYF. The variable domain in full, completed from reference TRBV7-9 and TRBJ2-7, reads DTGVSQNPRHKITKRGQNVTFRCDPISEHNRLYWYRQTLGQGPEFLTYFQNEAQLEKSRLLSDRFSAERPKGSFSTLEIQRTEQGDSAMYLCASSAPGQGIYEQYFGPGTRLTVT.

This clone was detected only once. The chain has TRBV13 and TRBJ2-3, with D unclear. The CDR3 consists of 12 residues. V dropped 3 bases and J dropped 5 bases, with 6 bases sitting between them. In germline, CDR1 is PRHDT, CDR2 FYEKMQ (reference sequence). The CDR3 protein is CASSLDVDTQYF. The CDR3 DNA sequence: TGTGCCAGCAGCTTGGACGTAGATACGCAGTATTTT. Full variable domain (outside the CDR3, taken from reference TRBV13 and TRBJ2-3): AAGVIQSPRHLIKEKRETATLKCYPIPRHDTVYWYQQGPGQDPQFLISFYEKMQSDKGSIPDRFSAQQFSDYHSELNMSSLELGDSALYFCASSLDVDTQYFGPGTRLTVL.

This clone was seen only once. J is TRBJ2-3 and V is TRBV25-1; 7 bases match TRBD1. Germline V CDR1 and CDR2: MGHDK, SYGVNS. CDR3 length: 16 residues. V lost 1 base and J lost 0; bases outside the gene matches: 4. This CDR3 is CASSELRGLSTDTQYF. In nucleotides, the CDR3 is TGTGCCAGCAGTGAATTGAGGGGGCTGAGCACAGATACGCAGTATTTT.

DNA of the CDR3: TGTGCCAGCAGCCAAGGAAAAGGGAACTATGGCTACACCTTC. Encoded protein: CASSQGKGNYGYTF. The J gene is TRBJ1-2, the V gene TRBV14; D gene uncertain. CDR1 SGHDN and CDR2 FVKESK come from the germline V gene. The CDR3 spans 14 residues. V lost 1 base and J 2 bases, leaving 8 bases between the germline ends.

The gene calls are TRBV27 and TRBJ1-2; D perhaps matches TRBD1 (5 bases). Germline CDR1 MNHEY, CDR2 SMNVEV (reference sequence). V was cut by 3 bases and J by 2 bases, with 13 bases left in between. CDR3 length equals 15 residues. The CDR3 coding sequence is TGTGCCAGCAGTTTCATGGGGCGTGGGAACTATGGCTACACCTTC. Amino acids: CASSFMGRGNYGYTF.

The CDR3 is CASSEQGIGNTIYF. Written as DNA, the CDR3 is TGCGCCAGCAGCGAACAGGGGATTGGAAACACCATATATTTT. The chain couples TRBV5-1 to TRBJ1-3, with 7 bases aligning to TRBD1. The CDR3 runs 14 residues. Trimming removed 4 bases from V and 3 bases from J; junction bases left unmatched: 4. The germline V gene encodes CDR1 SGHRS and CDR2 YFSETQ.

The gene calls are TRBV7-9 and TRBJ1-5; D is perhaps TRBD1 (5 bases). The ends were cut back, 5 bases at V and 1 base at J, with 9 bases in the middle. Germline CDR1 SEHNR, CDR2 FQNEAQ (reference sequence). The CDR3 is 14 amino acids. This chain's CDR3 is CASSLTASNQPQHF. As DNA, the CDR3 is TGTGCCAGCAGCCTGACAGCGAGCAATCAGCCCCAGCATTTT.

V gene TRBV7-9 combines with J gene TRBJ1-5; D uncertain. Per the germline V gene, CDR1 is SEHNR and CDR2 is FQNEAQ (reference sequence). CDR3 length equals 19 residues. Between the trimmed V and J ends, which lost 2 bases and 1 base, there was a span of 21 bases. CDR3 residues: CASSLNSPSSTASNQPQHF. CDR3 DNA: TGTGCCAGCAGCTTAAATTCCCCAAGTTCGACGGCGAGCAATCAGCCCCAGCATTTT.

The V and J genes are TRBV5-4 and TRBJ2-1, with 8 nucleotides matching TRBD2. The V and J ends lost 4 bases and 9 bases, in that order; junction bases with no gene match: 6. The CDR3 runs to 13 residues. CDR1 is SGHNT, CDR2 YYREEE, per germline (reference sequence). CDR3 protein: CASSPGLGGEQFF. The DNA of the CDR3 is TGTGCCAGCAGCCCGGGACTAGGTGGTGAGCAGTTCTTC.

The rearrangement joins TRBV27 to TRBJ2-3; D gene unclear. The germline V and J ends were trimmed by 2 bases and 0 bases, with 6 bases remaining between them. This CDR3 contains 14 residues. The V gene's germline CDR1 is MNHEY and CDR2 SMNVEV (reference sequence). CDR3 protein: CASSLSVSTDTQYF. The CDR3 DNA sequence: TGTGCCAGCAGTTTAAGCGTTAGCACAGATACGCAGTATTTT.

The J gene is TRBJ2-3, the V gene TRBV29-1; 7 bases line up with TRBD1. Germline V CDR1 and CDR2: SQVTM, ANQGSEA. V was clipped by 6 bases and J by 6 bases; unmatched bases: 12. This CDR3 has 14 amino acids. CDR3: CSVVPGTVPDTQYF. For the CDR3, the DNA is TGCAGCGTAGTTCCCGGGACAGTTCCCGATACGCAGTATTTT.

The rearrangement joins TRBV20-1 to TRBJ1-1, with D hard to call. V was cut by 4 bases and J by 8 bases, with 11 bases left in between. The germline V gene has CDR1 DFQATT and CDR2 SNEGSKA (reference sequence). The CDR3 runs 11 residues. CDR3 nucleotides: TGCAGTGCTATTAATCCCTCGGAAGCTTTCTTT. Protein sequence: CSAINPSEAFF.

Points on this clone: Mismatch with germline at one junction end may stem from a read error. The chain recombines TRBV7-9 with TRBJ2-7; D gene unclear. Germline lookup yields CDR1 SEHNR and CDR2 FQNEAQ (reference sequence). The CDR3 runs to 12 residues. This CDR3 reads CASSLNSHEQYF. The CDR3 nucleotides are TGTGCCAGCAGCTTAAACTCCCACGAGCAGTACTTC.

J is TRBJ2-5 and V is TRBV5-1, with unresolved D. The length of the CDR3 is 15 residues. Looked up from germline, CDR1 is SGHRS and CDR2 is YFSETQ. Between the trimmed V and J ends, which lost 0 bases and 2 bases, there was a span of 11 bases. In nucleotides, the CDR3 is TGCGCCAGCAGCTTGGGTGGCACTGGACAAGAGACCCAGTACTTC. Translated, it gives CASSLGGTGQETQYF.

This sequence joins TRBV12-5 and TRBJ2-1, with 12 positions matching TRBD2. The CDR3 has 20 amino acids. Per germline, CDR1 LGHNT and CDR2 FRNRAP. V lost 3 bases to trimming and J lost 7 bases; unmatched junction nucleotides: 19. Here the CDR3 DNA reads TGTGCTAGTGGTTTCCCTCTGACTAGCGGGGGACCAGCTCGGGAGAATGAGCAGTTCTTC. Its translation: CASGFPLTSGGPARENEQFF.

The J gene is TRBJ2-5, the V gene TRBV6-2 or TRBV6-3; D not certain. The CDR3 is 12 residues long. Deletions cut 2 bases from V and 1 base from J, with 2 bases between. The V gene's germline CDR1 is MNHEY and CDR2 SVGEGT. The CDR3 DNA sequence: TGTGCCAGCAGTTACCCCCAAGAGACCCAGTACTTC. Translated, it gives CASSYPQETQYF.

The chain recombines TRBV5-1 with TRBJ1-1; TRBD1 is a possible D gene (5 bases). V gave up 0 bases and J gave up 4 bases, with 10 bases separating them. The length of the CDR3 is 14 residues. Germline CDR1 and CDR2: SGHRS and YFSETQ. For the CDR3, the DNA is TGCGCCAGCAGCTTGGGGGGGATAGGCACTGAAGCTTTCTTT. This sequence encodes CASSLGGIGTEAFF.

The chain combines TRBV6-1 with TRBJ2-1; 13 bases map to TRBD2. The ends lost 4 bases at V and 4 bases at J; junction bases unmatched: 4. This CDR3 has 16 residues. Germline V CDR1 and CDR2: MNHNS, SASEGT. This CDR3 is CASSVRLAGGYNEQFF. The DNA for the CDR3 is TGTGCCAGCAGTGTCCGACTAGCGGGGGGTTACAATGAGCAGTTCTTC.

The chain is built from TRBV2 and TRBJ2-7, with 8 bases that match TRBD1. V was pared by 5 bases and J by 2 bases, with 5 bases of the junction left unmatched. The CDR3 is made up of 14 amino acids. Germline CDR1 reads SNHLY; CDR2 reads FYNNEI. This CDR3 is CASSRDRSAYEQYF. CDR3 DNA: TGTGCCAGCAGTCGGGACAGGAGCGCCTACGAGCAGTACTTC. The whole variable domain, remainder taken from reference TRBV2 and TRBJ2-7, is EPEVTQTPSHQVTQMGQEVILRCVPISNHLYFYWYRQILGQKVEFLVSFYNNEISEKSEIFDDQFSVERPDGSNFTLKIRSTKLEDSAMYFCASSRDRSAYEQYFGPGTRLTVT.

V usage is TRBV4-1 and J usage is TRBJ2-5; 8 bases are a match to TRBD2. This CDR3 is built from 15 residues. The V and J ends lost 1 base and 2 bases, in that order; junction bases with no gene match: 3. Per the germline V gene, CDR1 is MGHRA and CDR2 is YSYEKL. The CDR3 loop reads CASSQGGGPQETQYF. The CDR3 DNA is TGCGCCAGCAGCCAAGGCGGGGGGCCTCAAGAGACCCAGTACTTC.

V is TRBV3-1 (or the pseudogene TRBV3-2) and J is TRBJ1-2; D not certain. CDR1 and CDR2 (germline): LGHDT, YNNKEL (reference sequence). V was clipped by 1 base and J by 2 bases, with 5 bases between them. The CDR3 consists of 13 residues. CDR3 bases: TGTGCCAGCAGCCAAGCGGAGAACTATGGCTACACCTTC. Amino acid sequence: CASSQAENYGYTF.

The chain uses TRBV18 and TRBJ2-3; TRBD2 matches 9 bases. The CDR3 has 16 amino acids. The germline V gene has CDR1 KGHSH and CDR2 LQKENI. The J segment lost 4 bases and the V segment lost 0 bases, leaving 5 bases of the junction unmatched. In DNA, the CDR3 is TGTGCCAGCTCACCACCTGCGGGGGGGTTTGCAGATACGCAGTATTTT. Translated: CASSPPAGGFADTQYF.

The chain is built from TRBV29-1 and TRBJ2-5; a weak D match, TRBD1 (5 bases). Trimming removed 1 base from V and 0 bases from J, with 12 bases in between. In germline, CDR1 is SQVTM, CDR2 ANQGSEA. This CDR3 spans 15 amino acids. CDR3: CSVEGGRVNQETQYF. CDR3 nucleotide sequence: TGCAGCGTTGAAGGGGGCAGGGTGAACCAAGAGACCCAGTACTTC.

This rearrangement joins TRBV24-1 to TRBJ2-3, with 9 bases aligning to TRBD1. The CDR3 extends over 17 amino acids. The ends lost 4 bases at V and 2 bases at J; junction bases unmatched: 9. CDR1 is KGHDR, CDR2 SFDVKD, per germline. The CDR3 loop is CATSDSQGASHTDTQYF. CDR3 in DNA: TGTGCCACCAGTGACTCACAGGGGGCGAGCCACACAGATACGCAGTATTTT.

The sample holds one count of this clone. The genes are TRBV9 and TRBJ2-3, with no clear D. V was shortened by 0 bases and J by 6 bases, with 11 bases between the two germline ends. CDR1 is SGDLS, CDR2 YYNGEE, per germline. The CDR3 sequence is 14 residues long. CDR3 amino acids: CASSVVGQMDTQYF. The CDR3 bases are TGTGCCAGCAGCGTAGTTGGGCAGATGGATACGCAGTATTTT.

The CDR3 is CASSPGTGSNYGYTF. Here the CDR3 DNA reads TGCGCCAGCAGCCCAGGGACAGGGTCTAACTATGGCTACACCTTC. The chain employs TRBV5-1 and TRBJ1-2; 9 nucleotides align to TRBD1. V trimming: 4 bases; J trimming: 0 bases; junction bases outside the gene matches: 4. CDR3 size: 15 residues. Germline values: CDR1 SGHRS, CDR2 YFSETQ.

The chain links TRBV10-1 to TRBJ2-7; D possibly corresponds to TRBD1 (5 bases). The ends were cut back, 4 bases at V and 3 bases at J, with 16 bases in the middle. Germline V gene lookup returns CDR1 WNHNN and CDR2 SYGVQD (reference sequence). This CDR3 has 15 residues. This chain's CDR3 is CASSAGYIGVYEQYF. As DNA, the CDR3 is TGCGCCAGCAGTGCAGGTTATATAGGGGTCTACGAGCAGTACTTC.